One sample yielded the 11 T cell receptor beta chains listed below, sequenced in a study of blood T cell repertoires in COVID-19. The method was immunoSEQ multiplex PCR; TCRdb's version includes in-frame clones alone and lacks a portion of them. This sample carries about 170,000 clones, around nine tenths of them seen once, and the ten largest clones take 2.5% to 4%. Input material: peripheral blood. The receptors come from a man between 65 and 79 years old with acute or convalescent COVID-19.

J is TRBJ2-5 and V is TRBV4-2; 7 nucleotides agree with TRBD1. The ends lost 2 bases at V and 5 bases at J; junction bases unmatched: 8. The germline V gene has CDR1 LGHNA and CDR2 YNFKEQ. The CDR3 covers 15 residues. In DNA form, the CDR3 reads TGTGCCAGCAGCCAAAACCCCGACAGGGCTGAGACCCAGTACTTC. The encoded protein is CASSQNPDRAETQYF.

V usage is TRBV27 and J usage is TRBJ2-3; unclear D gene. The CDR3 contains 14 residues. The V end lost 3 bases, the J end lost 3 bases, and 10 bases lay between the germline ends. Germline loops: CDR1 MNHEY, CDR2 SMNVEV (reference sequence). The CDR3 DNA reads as TGTGCCAGCAGTTTTTGGGCCAGTACAGATACGCAGTATTTT. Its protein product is CASSFWASTDTQYF.

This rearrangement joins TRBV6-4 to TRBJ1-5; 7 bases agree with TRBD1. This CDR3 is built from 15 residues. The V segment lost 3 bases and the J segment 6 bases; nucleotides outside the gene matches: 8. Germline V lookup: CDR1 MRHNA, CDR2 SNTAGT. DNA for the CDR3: TGTGCCAGCAGTGAGACAGGGTTGGCGGGTCAGCCCCAGCATTTT. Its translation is CASSETGLAGQPQHF.

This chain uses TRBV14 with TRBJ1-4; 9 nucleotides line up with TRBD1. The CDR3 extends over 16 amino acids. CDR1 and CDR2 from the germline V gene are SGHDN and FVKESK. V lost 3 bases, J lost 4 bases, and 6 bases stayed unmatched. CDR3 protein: CASSQMGTGRNEKLFF. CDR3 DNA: TGTGCCAGCAGCCAGATGGGGACAGGGCGTAATGAAAAACTGTTTTTT. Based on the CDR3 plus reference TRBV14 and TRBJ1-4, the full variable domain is EAGVTQFPSHSVIEKGQTVTLRCDPISGHDNLYWYRRVMGKEIKFLLHFVKESKQDESGMPNNRFLAERTGGTYSTLKVQPAELEDSGVYFCASSQMGTGRNEKLFFGSGTQLSVL.

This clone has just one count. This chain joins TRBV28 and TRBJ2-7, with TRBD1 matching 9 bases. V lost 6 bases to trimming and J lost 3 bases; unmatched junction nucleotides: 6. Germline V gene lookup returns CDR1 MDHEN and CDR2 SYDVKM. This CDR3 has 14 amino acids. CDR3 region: CASRPGQGNYEQYF. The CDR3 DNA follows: TGTGCCAGCAGACCGGGACAGGGCAACTACGAGCAGTACTTC. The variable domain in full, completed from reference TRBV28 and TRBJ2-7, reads DVKVTQSSRYLVKRTGEKVFLECVQDMDHENMFWYRQDPGLGLRLIYFSYDVKMKEKGDIPEGYSVSREKKERFSLILESASTNQTSMYLCASRPGQGNYEQYFGPGTRLTVT.

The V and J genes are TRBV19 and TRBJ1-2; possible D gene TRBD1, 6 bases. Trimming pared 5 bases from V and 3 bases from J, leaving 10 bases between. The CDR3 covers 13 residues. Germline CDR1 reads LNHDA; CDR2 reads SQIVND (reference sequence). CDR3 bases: TGTGCCAGTAGTCGGACAGACTACTATGGCTACACCTTC. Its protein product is CASSRTDYYGYTF.

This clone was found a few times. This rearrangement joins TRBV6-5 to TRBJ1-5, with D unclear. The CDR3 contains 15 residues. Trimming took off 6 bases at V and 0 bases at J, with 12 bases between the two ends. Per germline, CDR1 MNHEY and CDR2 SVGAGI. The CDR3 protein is CASSLGSYSNQPQHF. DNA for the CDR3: TGTGCCAGCAGCCTTGGGAGCTATAGCAATCAGCCCCAGCATTTT.

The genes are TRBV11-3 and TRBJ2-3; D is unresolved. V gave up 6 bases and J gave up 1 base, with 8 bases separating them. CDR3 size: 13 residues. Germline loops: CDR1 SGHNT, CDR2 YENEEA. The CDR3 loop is CASSYTGTDTQYF. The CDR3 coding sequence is TGTGCCAGCAGTTACACCGGCACAGATACGCAGTATTTT. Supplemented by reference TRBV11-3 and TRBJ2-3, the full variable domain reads EAGVVQSPRYKIIEKKQPVAFWCNPISGHNTLYWYLQNLGQGPELLIRYENEEAVDDSQLPKDRFSAERLKGVDSTLKIQPAELGDSAVYLCASSYTGTDTQYFGPGTRLTVL.

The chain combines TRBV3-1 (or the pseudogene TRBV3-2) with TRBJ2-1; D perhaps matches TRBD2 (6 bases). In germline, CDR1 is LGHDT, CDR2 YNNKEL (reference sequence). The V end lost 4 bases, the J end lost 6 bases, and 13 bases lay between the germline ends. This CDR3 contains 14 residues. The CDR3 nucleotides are TGTGCCAGCAGCCGTTGGGAGGCGGGCAATGAGCAGTTCTTC. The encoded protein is CASSRWEAGNEQFF.

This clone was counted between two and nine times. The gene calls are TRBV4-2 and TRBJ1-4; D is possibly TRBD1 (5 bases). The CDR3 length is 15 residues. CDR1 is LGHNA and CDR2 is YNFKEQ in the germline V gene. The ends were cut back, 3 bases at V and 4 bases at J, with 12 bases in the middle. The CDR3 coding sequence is TGTGCCAGCAGCCACAGAGGACACATTAATGAAAAACTGTTTTTT. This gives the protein CASSHRGHINEKLFF.

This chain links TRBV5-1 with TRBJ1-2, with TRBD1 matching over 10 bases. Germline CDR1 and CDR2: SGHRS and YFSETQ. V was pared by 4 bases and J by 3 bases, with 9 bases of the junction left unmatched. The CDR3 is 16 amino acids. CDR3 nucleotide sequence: TGCGCCAGCAGCCCCGTTTCCGGGACAGGGGACTATGGCTACACCTTC. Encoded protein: CASSPVSGTGDYGYTF. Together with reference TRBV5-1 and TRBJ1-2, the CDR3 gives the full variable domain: KAGVTQTPRYLIKTRGQQVTLSCSPISGHRSVSWYQQTPGQGLQFLFEYFSETQRNKGNFPGRFSGRQFSNSRSEMNVSTLELGDSALYLCASSPVSGTGDYGYTFGSGTRLTVV.